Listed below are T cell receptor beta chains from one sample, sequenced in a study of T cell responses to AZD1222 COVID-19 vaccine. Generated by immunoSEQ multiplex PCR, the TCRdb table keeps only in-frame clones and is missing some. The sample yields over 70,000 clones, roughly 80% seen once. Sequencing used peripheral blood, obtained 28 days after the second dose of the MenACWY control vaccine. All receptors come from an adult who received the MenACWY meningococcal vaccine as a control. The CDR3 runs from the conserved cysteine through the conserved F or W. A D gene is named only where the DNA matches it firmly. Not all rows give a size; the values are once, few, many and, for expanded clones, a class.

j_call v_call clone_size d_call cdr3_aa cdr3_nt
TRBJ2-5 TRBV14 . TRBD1 CASSQRAQGATQYF TGTGCCAGCAGCCAACGCGCACAGGGGGCTACCCAGTACTTC
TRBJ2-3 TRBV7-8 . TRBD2 CASSWKRPGLAPTDTQYF TGTGCCAGCAGCTGGAAAAGACCGGGACTAGCGCCCACAGATACGCAGTATTTT
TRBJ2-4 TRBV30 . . CAWSGGESPAKNIQYF TGTGCCTGGAGTGGGGGGGAGTCGCCAGCCAAAAACATTCAGTACTTC
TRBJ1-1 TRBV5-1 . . CASRGWGNTEAFF TGCGCCAGCAGGGGCTGGGGGAACACTGAAGCTTTCTTT
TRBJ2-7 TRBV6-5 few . CASSYHRGGGYEQYF TGTGCCAGCAGTTACCACAGGGGAGGAGGGTACGAGCAGTACTTC
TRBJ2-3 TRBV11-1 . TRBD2 CASSSGAGSTDTQYF TGTGCCAGCAGCTCGGGAGCGGGGAGCACAGATACGCAGTATTTT
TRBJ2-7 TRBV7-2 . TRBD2 CASSLNNGRGVIYEQYF TGTGCCAGCAGCTTAAATAATGGGCGGGGGGTGATCTACGAGCAGTACTTC
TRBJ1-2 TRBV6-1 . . CASSEEGRELDGYTF TGTGCCAGCAGTGAAGAGGGCAGGGAGTTGGATGGCTACACCTTC
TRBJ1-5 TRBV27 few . CARSGAVLGNQPQHF TGTGCCAGGTCCGGGGCAGTCCTAGGCAATCAGCCCCAGCATTTT
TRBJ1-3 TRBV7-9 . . CASSLEPGNTIYF TGTGCCAGCAGTCTGGAACCGGGAAACACCATATATTTT
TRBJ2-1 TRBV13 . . CASSPSSYNEQFF TGTGCCAGCAGCCCCTCGTCCTACAATGAGCAGTTCTTC
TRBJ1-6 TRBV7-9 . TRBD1 CAIDGTGDNSPLHF TGTGCCATCGACGGGACAGGGGATAATTCACCCCTCCACTTT
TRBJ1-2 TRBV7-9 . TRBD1 CASSPAPGGGGYGYTF TGTGCCAGCAGCCCCGCTCCAGGGGGCGGAGGCTATGGCTACACCTTC
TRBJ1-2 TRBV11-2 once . CASSLVRNSQGRANYGYTF TGTGCCAGCAGCTTAGTCCGTAATTCGCAGGGAAGGGCTAACTATGGCTACACCTTC
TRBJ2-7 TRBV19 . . CASSIGGVSYEQYF TGTGCCAGTAGTATAGGAGGGGTGTCCTACGAGCAGTACTTC
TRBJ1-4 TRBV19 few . CASSTFPRQDRREKLFF TGTGCCAGTAGTACGTTCCCTCGACAGGACCGGAGGGAAAAACTGTTTTTT